One and the same sample provided the 20 T cell receptor beta chains below, sequenced in a study of cytomegalovirus exposure and HLA in healthy donors. Amplification used 60 Vbeta primers and 13 Jbeta primers. Sequencing used immunoSEQ multiplex PCR; TCRdb keeps in-frame clones, though not all of them. The sample shows about 200,000 clones, more than 70% of them seen only once. Sequenced: PBMCs. These receptors were obtained from a woman aged 40 to 49 in good health and CMV-seronegative.

V and J are TRBV7-8 and TRBJ2-1; a possible D gene is TRBD2 (6 bases). This CDR3 has 14 residues. CDR1 and CDR2 from the germline V gene are SGHVS and FQNEAQ. V lost 1 base and J lost 8, with 12 bases in between. The CDR3 spells CASSLGGDLDEQFF. As DNA, the CDR3 is TGTGCCAGCAGCTTAGGCGGGGACCTCGATGAGCAGTTCTTC.

This chain uses TRBV28 with TRBJ1-1; weak D call: TRBD1 (6 bases). Germline values: CDR1 MDHEN, CDR2 SYDVKM. Trimming removed 8 bases from V and 2 bases from J, with 9 bases in between. This CDR3 comprises 12 residues. The CDR3 is CASDRLNTEAFF. CDR3 sequence (DNA): TGTGCCAGCGACAGGCTAAACACTGAAGCTTTCTTT.

This clone was detected once. The J gene is TRBJ2-1, the V gene TRBV11-3; perhaps TRBD1 as D (7 bases). Between the trimmed V and J ends, which lost 5 bases and 4 bases, there was a span of 21 bases. This CDR3 is built from 17 residues. Looked up from germline, CDR1 is SGHNT and CDR2 is YENEEA. The CDR3 sequence is CASSPQGGRPTYNEQFF. The DNA for the CDR3 is TGTGCCAGCAGCCCGCAGGGGGGCAGACCCACGTACAATGAGCAGTTCTTC.

This clone appeared once. Other DNA sequences in the same sample also yield this CDR3. The chain recombines TRBV10-3 with TRBJ2-1; TRBD2 matches 7 bases. Germline assignment: CDR1 ENHRY and CDR2 SYGVKD. Germline trimming cut 7 bases from V and 8 bases from J; bases unmatched to any gene: 11. The CDR3 has 14 amino acids. As DNA, the CDR3 is TGTGCCATCACGGGGGGAGGCCGGACGGATGAGCAGTTCTTC. Amino acids: CAITGGGRTDEQFF.

This chain links TRBV10-3 with TRBJ1-2; 7 bases agree with TRBD1. In germline, CDR1 is ENHRY, CDR2 SYGVKD. The V segment lost 3 bases and the J segment 4 bases; nucleotides outside the gene matches: 8. The CDR3 consists of 15 residues. CDR3 protein: CAISEDRALFYGYTF. As DNA, the CDR3 is TGTGCCATCAGTGAAGACAGGGCTTTATTCTATGGCTACACCTTC.

There are a few counts of this clone. CDR3 sequence reads: CASSQDTGSGANVLTF. The CDR3 nucleotides are TGCGCCAGCAGCCAAGATACGGGATCTGGGGCCAACGTCCTGACTTTC. This chain links TRBV4-3 with TRBJ2-6; a weak D match, TRBD2 (5 bases). The germline V gene encodes CDR1 LGHNA and CDR2 YSLEER. The germline V and J ends were trimmed by 0 bases and 1 base, with 7 bases remaining between them. The CDR3 consists of 16 residues.

This chain uses TRBV30 with TRBJ1-4; a weak D match, TRBD1 (5 bases). The V gene's germline CDR1 is GTSNPN and CDR2 SVGIG (reference sequence). The CDR3 spans 12 residues. Trimming pared 2 bases from V and 7 bases from J, leaving 8 bases between. CDR3 in amino acids: CAWSRGSEKLFF. The CDR3 nucleotides read TGTGCCTGGAGTAGGGGAAGTGAAAAACTGTTTTTT.

The V gene is TRBV5-4, the J gene TRBJ2-1; D is perhaps TRBD2 (7 bases). Germline CDR1 is SGHNT and CDR2 is YYREEE (reference sequence). The CDR3 runs 15 residues. V lost 2 bases and J lost 8, with 17 bases in between. CDR3 DNA: TGTGCCAGCAGCTTTGGGGGAGGGCCAGGGGATGAGCAGTTCTTC. This sequence encodes CASSFGGGPGDEQFF.

The chain combines TRBV11-3 with TRBJ2-1; 9 positions agree with TRBD1. CDR3 length: 18 amino acids. The germline V gene encodes CDR1 SGHNT and CDR2 YENEEA. The junction had 10 bases not matched to a gene; V was cut back by 0 bases and J by 4 bases. CDR3 bases: TGTGCCAGCAGCTTAGAACAGGGGGCCTCAGTGGCATACAATGAGCAGTTCTTC. This gives the protein CASSLEQGASVAYNEQFF.

J is TRBJ1-1 and V is TRBV29-1; 7 positions agree with TRBD1. This CDR3 spans 14 amino acids. In germline, CDR1 is SQVTM, CDR2 ANQGSEA. Germline trimming cut 5 bases from V and 0 bases from J; bases unmatched to any gene: 6. This chain's CDR3 is CSVQNRGMNTEAFF. The CDR3 bases are TGCAGCGTTCAGAACAGGGGCATGAACACTGAAGCTTTCTTT.

This clone was counted only a few times. The chain uses TRBV27 and TRBJ1-2; D not resolved. The germline V and J ends were trimmed by 5 bases and 5 bases, with 15 bases remaining between them. The length of the CDR3 is 14 residues. Germline V lookup: CDR1 MNHEY, CDR2 SMNVEV (reference sequence). The CDR3 DNA sequence: TGTGCCAGCAGTCTCTACCCCGGAGAGTATGGCTACACCTTC. Translated, it gives CASSLYPGEYGYTF.

This sequence joins TRBV6-4 and TRBJ1-4, with TRBD1 as a possible D gene (6 bases). V was shortened by 7 bases and J by 8 bases, with 11 bases between the two germline ends. The germline CDR1 and CDR2 sequences are MRHNA and SNTAGT. This CDR3 region has 12 residues. CDR3 residues: CASNKDREKLFF. The CDR3 bases are TGTGCCAGCAATAAGGACAGAGAAAAACTGTTTTTT.

The chain couples TRBV29-1 to TRBJ1-1, with D tentatively TRBD1 (6 bases). This CDR3 region has 13 residues. The V gene lost 4 bases and the J gene lost 6 bases, with 15 bases spanning the gap. Germline assignment: CDR1 SQVTM and CDR2 ANQGSEA. CDR3 protein: CSVGGGRDAEAFF. CDR3 nucleotide sequence: TGCAGCGTTGGGGGGGGCCGCGACGCTGAAGCTTTCTTT.

J is TRBJ2-5 and V is TRBV11-1, with 9 bases that match TRBD2. Trimming cost V 4 bases and J 2 bases; bases outside gene matches: 5. The CDR3 is 15 amino acids. The germline gives CDR1 SGHAT, CDR2 FQDESV (reference sequence). CDR3 nucleotides: TGTGCCAGCAGCTCCCGGCTAGCGGGGCAAGAGACCCAGTACTTC. Translation gives CASSSRLAGQETQYF.

This chain connects TRBV19 to TRBJ1-1; a weak D match, TRBD1 (6 bases). Germline CDR1 is LNHDA and CDR2 is SQIVND (reference sequence). The V gene lost 0 bases and the J gene lost 8 bases, with 10 bases spanning the gap. The CDR3 runs 13 residues. As DNA, the CDR3 is TGTGCCAGTAGTATAGACGACAGGCGAGAAGCTTTCTTT. Protein sequence: CASSIDDRREAFF.

The V call is TRBV5-1, the J call TRBJ2-3; D is undetermined. In germline, CDR1 is SGHRS, CDR2 YFSETQ. The CDR3 length is 15 residues. Trimming took off 0 bases at V and 2 bases at J, with 10 bases between the two ends. CDR3 residues: CASSLGGHPTDTQYF. CDR3 DNA sequence: TGCGCCAGCAGCTTGGGTGGCCATCCCACAGATACGCAGTATTTT.

The V call is TRBV7-9, the J call TRBJ1-3, with D hard to call. Trimming took off 5 bases at V and 4 bases at J, with 6 bases between the two ends. The CDR3 spans 12 residues. The germline gives CDR1 SEHNR, CDR2 FQNEAQ (reference sequence). The CDR3 sequence is CASSAQGNTIYF. The CDR3 nucleotides read TGTGCCAGCAGCGCCCAGGGAAACACCATATATTTT. The entire variable domain, with the rest obtained from reference TRBV7-9 and TRBJ1-3, is as follows: DTGVSQNPRHKITKRGQNVTFRCDPISEHNRLYWYRQTLGQGPEFLTYFQNEAQLEKSRLLSDRFSAERPKGSFSTLEIQRTEQGDSAMYLCASSAQGNTIYFGEGSWLTVV.

The V call is TRBV29-1, the J call TRBJ2-1, with TRBD2 matching 16 bases. Per the germline V gene, CDR1 is SQVTM and CDR2 is ANQGSEA. With 6 bases clipped from V and 4 bases from J, the junction kept 6 bases outside the gene matches. The CDR3 sequence is 16 residues long. The CDR3 DNA is TGCAGCGTGACGGGACTAGCGGGGGGGCAATACAATGAGCAGTTCTTC. Residues: CSVTGLAGGQYNEQFF.

The rearrangement uses TRBV9 and TRBJ2-1, with 10 positions matching TRBD1. CDR3 length: 15 residues. J gave up 4 bases and V 3 bases, and 4 bases lay outside the gene matches. Germline V gene lookup returns CDR1 SGDLS and CDR2 YYNGEE. CDR3 amino acids: CASSAGQGGYNEQFF. In DNA form, the CDR3 reads TGTGCCAGCAGCGCTGGACAGGGGGGTTACAATGAGCAGTTCTTC. Variable domain in full (rest from reference TRBV9 and TRBJ2-1): DSGVTQTPKHLITATGQRVTLRCSPRSGDLSVYWYQQSLDQGLQFLIQYYNGEERAKGNILERFSAQQFPDLHSELNLSSLELGDSALYFCASSAGQGGYNEQFFGPGTRLTVL.

As regards this clone: Different DNA sequences within this sample yield the same CDR3. The chain carries TRBV5-1 and TRBJ2-3; D is undetermined. CDR1 is SGHRS and CDR2 is YFSETQ in the germline V gene. V shed 1 base and J shed 0 bases, with 3 bases lying between them. The CDR3 is 13 amino acids. The CDR3 reads CASSLTSTDTQYF. Here the CDR3 DNA reads TGCGCCAGCAGCTTGACAAGCACAGATACGCAGTATTTT.